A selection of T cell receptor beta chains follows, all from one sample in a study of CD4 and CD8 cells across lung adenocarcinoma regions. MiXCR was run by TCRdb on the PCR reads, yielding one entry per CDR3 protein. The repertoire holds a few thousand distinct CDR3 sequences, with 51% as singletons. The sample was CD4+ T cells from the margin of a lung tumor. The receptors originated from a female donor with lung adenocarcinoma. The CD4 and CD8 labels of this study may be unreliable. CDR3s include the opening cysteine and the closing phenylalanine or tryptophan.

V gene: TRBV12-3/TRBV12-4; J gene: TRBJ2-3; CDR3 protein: CASTMGSIAKNTQYF
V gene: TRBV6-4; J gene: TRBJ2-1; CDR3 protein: CASSAHGRNEQFF
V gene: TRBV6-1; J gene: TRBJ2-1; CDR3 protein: CASSVGLAGFVHNEQFF
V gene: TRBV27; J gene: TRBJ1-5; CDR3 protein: CASSIYRGDQPQHF
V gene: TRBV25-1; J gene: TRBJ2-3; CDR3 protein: CALKGKGADTQYF
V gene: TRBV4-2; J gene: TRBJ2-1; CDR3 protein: CASSPKLDLYNEQFF
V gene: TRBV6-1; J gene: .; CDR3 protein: CASSVSGTGGYEQYF
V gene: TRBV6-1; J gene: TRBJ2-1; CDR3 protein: CASSSLRREQFF
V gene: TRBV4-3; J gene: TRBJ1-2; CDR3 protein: CASSQDRGDGYTF
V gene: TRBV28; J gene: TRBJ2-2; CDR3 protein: CASRSGTHNTGELFF
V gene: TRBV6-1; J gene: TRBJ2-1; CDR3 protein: CASTPSGTYNEQFF
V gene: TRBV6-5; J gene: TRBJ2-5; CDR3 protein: CASSYLPQGAGEQYF
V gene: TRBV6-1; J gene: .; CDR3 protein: CASSVQGDEQYF
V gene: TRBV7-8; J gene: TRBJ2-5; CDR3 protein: CASSLVGGAGPPPWIF